This T cell receptor beta chain was recovered during a study of blood T cell repertoires in COVID-19. The repertoire was sequenced with immunoSEQ multiplex PCR; TCRdb's copy has only in-frame clones and lacks some. The data show 250,000 to 300,000 clones, 75% to 95% seen once. This CDR3 is built from 14 residues. Trimming stripped 1 base from V and 1 base from J, with 8 bases between. Germline assignment: CDR1 SGHNT and CDR2 YYREEE (reference sequence). The chain couples TRBV5-4 to TRBJ1-2; D perhaps matches TRBD1 (6 bases). This TCR derives from a woman in her 30s who had recovered from COVID-19. The sequenced sample consisted of PBMCs or T cells enriched from blood (not recorded which). CDR3 sequence reads: CASSLRTVNYGYTF. DNA for the CDR3: TGTGCCAGCAGCTTGCGGACAGTTAACTATGGCTACACCTTC. Combining the CDR3 with reference TRBV5-4 and TRBJ1-2 gives the whole variable domain ETGVTQSPTHLIKTRGQQVTLRCSSQSGHNTVSWYQQALGQGPQFIFQYYREEENGRGNFPPRFSGLQFPNYSSELNVNALELDDSALYLCASSLRTVNYGYTFGSGTRLTVV.